This T cell receptor (beta chain) is drawn from a study of cytomegalovirus exposure and HLA in healthy donors. Overall study results and limits: Indistinguishable V segments, including TRBV6-2 and TRBV6-3, were excluded.

Primers: 60 Vbeta forward and 13 Jbeta reverse. Only in-frame clones appear in the TCRdb table, and some are missing; sequencing was by immunoSEQ multiplex PCR. The sample includes some 190,000 clones, roughly four fifths of them seen just once. Deletions cut 5 bases from V and 5 bases from J, with 30 bases between. This CDR3 is 19 amino acids long. Comments on this clone: What it binds is unknown.

The sequencing input was PBMCs. This sequence joins TRBV6-7 and TRBJ1-1; TRBD1 might be the D (5 bases). TRBV6-7 is designated an ORF whose function remains uncertain. This receptor was obtained from a man between 18 and 35 years old in good health and CMV-seronegative. CDR3 sequence reads: CASSDPNPGGARGKTEAFF. CDR3 DNA: TGTGCCAGCAGTGACCCAAACCCAGGTGGGGCGCGAGGTAAGACTGAAGCTTTCTTT.